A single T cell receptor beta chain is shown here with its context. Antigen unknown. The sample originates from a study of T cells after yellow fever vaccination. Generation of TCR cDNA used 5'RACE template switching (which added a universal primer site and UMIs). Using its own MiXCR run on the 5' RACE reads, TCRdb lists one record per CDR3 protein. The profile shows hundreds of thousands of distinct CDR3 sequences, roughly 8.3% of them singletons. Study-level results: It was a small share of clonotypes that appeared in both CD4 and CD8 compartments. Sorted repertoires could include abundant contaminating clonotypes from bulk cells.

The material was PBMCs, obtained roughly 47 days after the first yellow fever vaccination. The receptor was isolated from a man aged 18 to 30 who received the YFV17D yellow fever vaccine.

In nucleotides, the CDR3 is TGCGCCAGCAGCTTGGAGACTAGCGGGCAAGAGACCCAGTACTTC. Amino acids: CASSLETSGQETQYF. The chain employs TRBV5-1 and TRBJ2-5, with 10 bases identical to TRBD2. V shed 0 bases and J 2 bases; nucleotides not matched to a gene: 1. The CDR3 runs 15 residues. Germline V gives CDR1 SGHRS, CDR2 YFSETQ.